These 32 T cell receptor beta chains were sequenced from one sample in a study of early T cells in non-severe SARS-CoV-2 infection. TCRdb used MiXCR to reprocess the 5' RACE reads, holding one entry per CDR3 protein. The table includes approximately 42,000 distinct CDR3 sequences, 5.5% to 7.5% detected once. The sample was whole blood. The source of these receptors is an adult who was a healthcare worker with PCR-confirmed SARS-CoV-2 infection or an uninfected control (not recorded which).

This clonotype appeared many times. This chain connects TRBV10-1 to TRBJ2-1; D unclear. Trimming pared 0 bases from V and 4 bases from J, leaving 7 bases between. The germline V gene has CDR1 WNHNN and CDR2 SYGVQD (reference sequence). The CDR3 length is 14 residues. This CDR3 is CASSESDKYNEQFF. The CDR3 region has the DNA TGCGCCAGCAGTGAGTCAGACAAGTACAATGAGCAGTTCTTC.

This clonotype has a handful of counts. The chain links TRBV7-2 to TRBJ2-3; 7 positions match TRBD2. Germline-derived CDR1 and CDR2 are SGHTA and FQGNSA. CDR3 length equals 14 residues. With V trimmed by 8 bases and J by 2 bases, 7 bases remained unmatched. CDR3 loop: CASCTGGFTDTQYF. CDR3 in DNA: TGTGCCAGCTGCACGGGGGGTTTCACAGATACGCAGTATTTT. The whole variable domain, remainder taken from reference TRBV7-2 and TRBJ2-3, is GAGVSQSPSNKVTEKGKDVELRCDPISGHTALYWYRQSLGQGLEFLIYFQGNSAPDKSGLPSDRFSAERTGGSVSTLTIQRTQQEDSAVYLCASCTGGFTDTQYFGPGTRLTVL.

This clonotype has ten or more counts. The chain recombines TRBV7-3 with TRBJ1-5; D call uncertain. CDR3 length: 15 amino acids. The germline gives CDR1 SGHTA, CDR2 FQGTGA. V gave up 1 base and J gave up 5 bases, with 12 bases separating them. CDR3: CASSLKRNGYQPQHF. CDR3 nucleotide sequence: TGTGCCAGCAGCTTAAAAAGGAACGGGTATCAGCCCCAGCATTTT.

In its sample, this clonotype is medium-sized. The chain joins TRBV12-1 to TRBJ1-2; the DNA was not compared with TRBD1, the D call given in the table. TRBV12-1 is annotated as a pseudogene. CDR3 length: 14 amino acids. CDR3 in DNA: TGTGCCAGCAGCTGCAGGGGACTCGGCTATGGCTACACCTTC. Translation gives CASSCRGLGYGYTF.

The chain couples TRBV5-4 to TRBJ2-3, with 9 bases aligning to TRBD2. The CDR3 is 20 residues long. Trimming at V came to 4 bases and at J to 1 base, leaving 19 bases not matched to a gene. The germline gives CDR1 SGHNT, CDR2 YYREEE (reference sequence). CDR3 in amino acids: CASSRDYPAGGSWRTDTQYF. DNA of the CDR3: TGTGCCAGCAGCCGAGATTACCCCGCGGGGGGGTCATGGCGCACAGATACGCAGTATTTT.

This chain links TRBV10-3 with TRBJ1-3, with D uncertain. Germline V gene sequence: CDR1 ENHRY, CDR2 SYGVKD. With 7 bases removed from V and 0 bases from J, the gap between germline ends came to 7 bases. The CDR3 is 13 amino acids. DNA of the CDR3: TGTGCCATCACCGGGAGCTCTGGAAACACCATATATTTT. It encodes CAITGSSGNTIYF.

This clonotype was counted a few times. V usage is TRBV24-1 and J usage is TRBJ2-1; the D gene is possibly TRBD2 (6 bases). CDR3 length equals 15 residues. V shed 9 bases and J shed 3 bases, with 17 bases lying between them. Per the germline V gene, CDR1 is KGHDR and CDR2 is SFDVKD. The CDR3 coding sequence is TGTGCCACCTCCACCCCGGGACTCGACTACAATGAGCAGTTCTTC. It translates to CATSTPGLDYNEQFF.

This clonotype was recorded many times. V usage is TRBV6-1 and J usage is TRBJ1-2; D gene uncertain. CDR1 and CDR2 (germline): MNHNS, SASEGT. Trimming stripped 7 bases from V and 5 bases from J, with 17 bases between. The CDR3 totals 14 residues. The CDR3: CASIKDGLGYGYTF. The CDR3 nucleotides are TGTGCCAGCATCAAGGACGGGCTTGGATATGGCTACACCTTC.

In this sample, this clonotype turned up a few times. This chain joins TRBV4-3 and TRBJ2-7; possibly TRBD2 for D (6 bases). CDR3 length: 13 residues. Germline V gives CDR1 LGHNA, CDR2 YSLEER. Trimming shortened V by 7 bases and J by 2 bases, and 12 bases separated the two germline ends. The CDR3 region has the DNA TGCGCCAGCATCTTCGGAGGGGCCTACGAGCAGTACTTC. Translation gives CASIFGGAYEQYF.

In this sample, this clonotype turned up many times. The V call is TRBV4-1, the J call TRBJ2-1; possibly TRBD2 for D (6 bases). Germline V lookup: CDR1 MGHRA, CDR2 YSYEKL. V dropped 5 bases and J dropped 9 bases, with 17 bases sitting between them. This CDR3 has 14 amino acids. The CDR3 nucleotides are TGCGCCAGCAGCTTCGCGTCGGCTAGCGTTGAGCAGTTCTTC. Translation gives CASSFASASVEQFF.

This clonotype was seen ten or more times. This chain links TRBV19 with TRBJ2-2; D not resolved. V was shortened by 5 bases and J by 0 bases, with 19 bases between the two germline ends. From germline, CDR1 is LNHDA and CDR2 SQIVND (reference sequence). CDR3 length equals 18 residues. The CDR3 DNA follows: TGTGCCAGTAGTTTGCAGGTGTCAGCAACCACGAACACCGGGGAGCTGTTTTTT. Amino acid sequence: CASSLQVSATTNTGELFF.

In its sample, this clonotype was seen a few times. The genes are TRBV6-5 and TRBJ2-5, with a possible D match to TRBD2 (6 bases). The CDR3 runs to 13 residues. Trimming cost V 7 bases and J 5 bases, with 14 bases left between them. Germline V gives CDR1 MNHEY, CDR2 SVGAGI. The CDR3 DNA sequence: TGTGCCAGCACCCCGGCGGGGCAGGAGACCCAGTACTTC. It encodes CASTPAGQETQYF.

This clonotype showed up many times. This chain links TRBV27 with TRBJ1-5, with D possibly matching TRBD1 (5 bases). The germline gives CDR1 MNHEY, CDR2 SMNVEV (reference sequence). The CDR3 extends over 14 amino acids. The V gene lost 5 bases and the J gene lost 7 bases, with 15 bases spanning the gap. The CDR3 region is CASSPGWGGQPQHF. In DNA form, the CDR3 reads TGTGCCAGCAGTCCAGGGTGGGGCGGGCAGCCCCAGCATTTT.

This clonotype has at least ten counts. CDR3 sequence reads: CASSPPTYRGDSYNEQFF. DNA of the CDR3: TGTGCCAGCTCACCACCGACCTACCGGGGCGATTCCTACAATGAGCAGTTCTTC. This chain links TRBV18 with TRBJ2-1; D may be TRBD1 or TRBD2 (5 bases each). The V gene lost 0 bases and the J gene lost 1 base, with 16 bases spanning the gap. The CDR3 is 18 amino acids. Looked up from germline, CDR1 is KGHSH and CDR2 is LQKENI.

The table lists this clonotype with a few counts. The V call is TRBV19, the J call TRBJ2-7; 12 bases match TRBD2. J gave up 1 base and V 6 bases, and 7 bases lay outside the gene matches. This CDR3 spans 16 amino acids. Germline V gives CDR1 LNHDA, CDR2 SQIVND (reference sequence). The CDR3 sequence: CASSKTSGGPSYEQYF. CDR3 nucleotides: TGTGCCAGTAGCAAGACTAGCGGGGGACCATCCTACGAGCAGTACTTC.

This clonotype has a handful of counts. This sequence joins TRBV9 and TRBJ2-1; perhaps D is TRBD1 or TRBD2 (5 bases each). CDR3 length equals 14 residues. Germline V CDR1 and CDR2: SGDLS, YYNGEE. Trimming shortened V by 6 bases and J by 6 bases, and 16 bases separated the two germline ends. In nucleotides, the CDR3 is TGTGCCAGCAAGGGAAAAGGGGCGGGCAATGAGCAGTTCTTC. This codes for CASKGKGAGNEQFF.

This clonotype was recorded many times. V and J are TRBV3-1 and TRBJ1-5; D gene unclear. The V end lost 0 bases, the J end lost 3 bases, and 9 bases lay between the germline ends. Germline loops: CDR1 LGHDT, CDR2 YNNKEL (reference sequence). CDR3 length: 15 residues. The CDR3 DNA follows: TGTGCCAGCAGCCAAGATTTGATGAACAATCAGCCCCAGCATTTT. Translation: CASSQDLMNNQPQHF.

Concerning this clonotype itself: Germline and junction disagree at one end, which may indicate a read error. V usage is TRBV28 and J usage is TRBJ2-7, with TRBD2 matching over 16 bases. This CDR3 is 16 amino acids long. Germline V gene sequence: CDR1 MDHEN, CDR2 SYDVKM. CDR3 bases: TGTGCCAGCAGTCCGGGACTAGCGGGGGGGCCGTCCGAGCAGCACTTC. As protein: CASSPGLAGGPSEQHF.

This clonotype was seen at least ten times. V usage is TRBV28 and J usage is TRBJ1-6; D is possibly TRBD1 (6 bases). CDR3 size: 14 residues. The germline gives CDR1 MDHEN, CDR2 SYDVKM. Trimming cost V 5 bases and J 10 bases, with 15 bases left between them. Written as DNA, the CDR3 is TGTGCCAGCAGTCCACAGGGAAAATCCTCACCCCTCCACTTT. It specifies CASSPQGKSSPLHF.

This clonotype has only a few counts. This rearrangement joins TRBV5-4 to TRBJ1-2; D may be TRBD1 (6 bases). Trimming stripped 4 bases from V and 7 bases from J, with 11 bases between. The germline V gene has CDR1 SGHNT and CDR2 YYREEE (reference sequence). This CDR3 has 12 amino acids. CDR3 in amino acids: CASSPRGGGYTF. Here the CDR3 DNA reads TGTGCCAGCAGCCCCAGGGGCGGTGGCTACACCTTC.

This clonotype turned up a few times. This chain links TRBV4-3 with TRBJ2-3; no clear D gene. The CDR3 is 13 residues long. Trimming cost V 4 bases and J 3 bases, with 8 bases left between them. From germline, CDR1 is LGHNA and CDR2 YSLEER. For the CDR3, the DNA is TGCGCCAGCAGCCGGCTAGTAACAGATACGCAGTATTTT. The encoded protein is CASSRLVTDTQYF.

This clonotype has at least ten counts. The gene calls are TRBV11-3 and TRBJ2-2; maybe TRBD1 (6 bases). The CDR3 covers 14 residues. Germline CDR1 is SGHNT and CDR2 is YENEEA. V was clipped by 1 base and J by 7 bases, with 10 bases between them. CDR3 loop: CASSLGRGHGELFF. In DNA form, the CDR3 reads TGTGCCAGCAGCTTAGGCAGGGGCCACGGGGAGCTGTTTTTT.

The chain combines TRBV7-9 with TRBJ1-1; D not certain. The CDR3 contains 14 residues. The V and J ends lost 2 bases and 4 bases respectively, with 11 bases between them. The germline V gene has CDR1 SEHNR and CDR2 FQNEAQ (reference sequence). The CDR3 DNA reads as TGTGCCAGCAGCTTAAATTCGGCCGGCACTGAAGCTTTCTTT. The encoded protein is CASSLNSAGTEAFF.

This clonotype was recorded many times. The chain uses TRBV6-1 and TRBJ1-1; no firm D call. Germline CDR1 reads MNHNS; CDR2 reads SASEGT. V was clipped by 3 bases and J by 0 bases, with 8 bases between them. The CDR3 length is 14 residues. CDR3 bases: TGTGCCAGCAGTGAGGGGAGCATGAACACTGAAGCTTTCTTT. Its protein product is CASSEGSMNTEAFF.

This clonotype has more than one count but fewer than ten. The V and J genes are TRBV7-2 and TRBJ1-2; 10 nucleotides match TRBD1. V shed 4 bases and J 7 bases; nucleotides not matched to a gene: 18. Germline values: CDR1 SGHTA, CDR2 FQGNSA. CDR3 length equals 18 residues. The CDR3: CASSSPGTGAPGVTGYTF. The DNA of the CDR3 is TGTGCCAGCAGCTCCCCCGGGACAGGGGCGCCGGGAGTGACTGGCTACACCTTC.

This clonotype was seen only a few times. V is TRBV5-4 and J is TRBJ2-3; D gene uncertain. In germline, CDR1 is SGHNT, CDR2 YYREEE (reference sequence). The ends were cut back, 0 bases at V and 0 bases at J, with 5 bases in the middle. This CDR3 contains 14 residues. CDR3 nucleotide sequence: TGTGCCAGCAGCTTGGAATCCAGCACAGATACGCAGTATTTT. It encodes CASSLESSTDTQYF.

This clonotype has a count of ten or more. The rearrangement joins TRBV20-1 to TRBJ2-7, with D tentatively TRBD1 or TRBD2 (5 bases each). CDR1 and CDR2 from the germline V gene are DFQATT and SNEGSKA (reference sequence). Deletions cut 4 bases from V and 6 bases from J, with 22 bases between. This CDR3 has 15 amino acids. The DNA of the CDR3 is TGCAGTGCTACATCTGCTTTGGGACGGGGAACCGAGCAGTACTTC. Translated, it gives CSATSALGRGTEQYF.

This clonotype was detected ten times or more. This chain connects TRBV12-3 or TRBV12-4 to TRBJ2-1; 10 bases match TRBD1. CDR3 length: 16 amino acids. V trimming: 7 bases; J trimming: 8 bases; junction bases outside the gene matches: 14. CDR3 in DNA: TGTGCCAGCACCCCCACCCAGGACAGGGGGAGGGATGAGCAGTTCTTC. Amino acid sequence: CASTPTQDRGRDEQFF.

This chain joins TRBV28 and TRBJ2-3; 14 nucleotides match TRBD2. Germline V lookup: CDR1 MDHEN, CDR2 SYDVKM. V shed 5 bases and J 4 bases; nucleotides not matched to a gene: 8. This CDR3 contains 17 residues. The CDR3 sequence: CASSRTSGGSRSDTQYF. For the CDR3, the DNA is TGTGCCAGCAGTAGGACTAGCGGGGGGTCTCGCTCAGATACGCAGTATTTT.

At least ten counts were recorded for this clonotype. The DNA for the CDR3 is TGTGCCAGCAGCTTTCGCTTCTCGAGCGCTGAAGCTTTCTTT. This translates into CASSFRFSSAEAFF. V usage is TRBV5-6 and J usage is TRBJ1-1; D is uncertain. CDR1 and CDR2 (germline): SGHDT, YYEEEE. This CDR3 comprises 14 residues. Trimming left V 2 bases short and J 6 bases short, with 14 bases between.

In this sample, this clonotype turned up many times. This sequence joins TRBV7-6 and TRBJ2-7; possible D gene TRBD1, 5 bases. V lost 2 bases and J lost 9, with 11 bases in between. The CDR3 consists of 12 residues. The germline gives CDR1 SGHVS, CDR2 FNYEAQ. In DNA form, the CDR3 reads TGTGCCAGCAGCTTACAAGGGGATCCGCAGTACTTC. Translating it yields CASSLQGDPQYF.

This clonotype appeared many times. CDR3 bases: TGCGCCAGCAGCCACCTAGGCATGGGCCTAGCCAAAAACATTCAGTACTTC. Protein sequence: CASSHLGMGLAKNIQYF. The chain employs TRBV4-1 and TRBJ2-4; D gene ambiguous. Trimming removed 3 bases at V and 0 bases at J, with 15 bases between. Germline values: CDR1 MGHRA, CDR2 YSYEKL. This CDR3 region has 17 residues.